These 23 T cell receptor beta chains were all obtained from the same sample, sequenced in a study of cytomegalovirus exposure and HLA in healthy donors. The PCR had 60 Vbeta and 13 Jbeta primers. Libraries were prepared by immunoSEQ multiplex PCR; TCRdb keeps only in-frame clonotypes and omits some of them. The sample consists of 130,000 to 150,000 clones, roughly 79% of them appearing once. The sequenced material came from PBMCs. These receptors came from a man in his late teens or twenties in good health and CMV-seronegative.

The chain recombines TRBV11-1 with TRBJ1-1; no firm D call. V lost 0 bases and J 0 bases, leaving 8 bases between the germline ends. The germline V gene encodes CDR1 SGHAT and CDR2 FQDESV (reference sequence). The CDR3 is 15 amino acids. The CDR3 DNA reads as TGTGCCAGCAGCTTAGCGGAGGTTTTGAACACTGAAGCTTTCTTT. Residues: CASSLAEVLNTEAFF.

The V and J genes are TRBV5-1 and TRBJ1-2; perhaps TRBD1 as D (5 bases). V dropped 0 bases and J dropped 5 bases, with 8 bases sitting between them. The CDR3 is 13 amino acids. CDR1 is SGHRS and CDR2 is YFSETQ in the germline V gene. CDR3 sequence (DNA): TGCGCCAGCAGCTTGGGACAGTTTTATGGCTACACCTTC. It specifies CASSLGQFYGYTF.

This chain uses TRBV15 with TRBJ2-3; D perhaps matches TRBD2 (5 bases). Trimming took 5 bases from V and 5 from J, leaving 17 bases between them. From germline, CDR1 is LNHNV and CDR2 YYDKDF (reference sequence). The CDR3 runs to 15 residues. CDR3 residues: CATSDTGPRGDTQYF. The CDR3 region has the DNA TGTGCCACCAGCGACACGGGTCCTCGGGGAGATACGCAGTATTTT.

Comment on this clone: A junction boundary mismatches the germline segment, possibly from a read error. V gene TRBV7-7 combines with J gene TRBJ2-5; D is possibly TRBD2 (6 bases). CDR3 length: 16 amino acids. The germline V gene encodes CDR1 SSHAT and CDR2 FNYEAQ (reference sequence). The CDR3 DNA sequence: TGTGCTAGCAGCGAGATTGCGGGGCGAGATGCGGAGACCCAGTACTTC. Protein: CASSEIAGRDAETQYF. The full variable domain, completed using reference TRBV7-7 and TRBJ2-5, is GAGVSQSPRYKVTKRGQDVTLRCDPISSHATLYWYQQALGQGPEFLTYFNYEAQPDKSGLPSDRFSAERPEGSISTLTIQRTEQRDSAMYRCASSEIAGRDAETQYFGPGTRLLVL.

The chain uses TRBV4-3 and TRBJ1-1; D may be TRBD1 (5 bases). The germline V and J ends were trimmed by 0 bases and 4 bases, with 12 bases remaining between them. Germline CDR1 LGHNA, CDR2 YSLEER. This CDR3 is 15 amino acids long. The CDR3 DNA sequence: TGCGCCAGCAGCCAAGATTCAGGGCGTCTCACTGAAGCTTTCTTT. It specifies CASSQDSGRLTEAFF.

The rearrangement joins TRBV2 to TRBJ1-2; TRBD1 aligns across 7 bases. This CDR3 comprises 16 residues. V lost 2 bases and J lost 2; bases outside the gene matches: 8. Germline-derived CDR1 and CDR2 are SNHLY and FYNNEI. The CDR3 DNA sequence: TGTGCCAGCAGTGAACTTGAGGGGGCCTTCAACTATGGCTACACCTTC. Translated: CASSELEGAFNYGYTF.

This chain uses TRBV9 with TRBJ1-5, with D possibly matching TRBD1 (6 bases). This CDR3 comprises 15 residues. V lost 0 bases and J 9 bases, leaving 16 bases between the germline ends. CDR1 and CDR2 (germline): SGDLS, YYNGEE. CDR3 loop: CASSVEAGGATPQHF. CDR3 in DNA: TGTGCCAGCAGCGTAGAGGCCGGGGGGGCGACGCCCCAGCATTTT.

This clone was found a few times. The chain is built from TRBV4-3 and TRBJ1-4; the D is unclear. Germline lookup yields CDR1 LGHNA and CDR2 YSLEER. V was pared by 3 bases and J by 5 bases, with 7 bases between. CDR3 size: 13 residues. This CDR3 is CASSHEENEKLFF. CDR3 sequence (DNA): TGCGCCAGCAGCCATGAGGAGAATGAAAAACTGTTTTTT.

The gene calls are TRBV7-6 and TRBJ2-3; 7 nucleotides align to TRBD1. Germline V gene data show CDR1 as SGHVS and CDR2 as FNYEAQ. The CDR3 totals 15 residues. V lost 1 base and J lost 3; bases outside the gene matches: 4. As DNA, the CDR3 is TGTGCCAGCAGCTTAGAGGGGGCAGGGACAGATACGCAGTATTTT. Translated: CASSLEGAGTDTQYF.

CDR3 sequence reads: CASSSTGGASGYTF. The CDR3 DNA reads TGTGCCAGCAGCTCGACAGGGGGCGCTTCTGGCTACACCTTC. The chain uses TRBV9 and TRBJ1-2; 10 nucleotides align to TRBD1. The length of the CDR3 is 14 residues. Germline CDR1 reads SGDLS; CDR2 reads YYNGEE. Trimming cost V 4 bases and J 7 bases; bases outside gene matches: 7.

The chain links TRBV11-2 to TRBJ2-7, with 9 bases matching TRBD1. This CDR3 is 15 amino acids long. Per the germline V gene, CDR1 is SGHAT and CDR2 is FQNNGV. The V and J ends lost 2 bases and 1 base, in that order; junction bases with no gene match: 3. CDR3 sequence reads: CASSLRQGGSYEQYF. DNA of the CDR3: TGTGCCAGCAGCTTACGACAGGGGGGATCCTACGAGCAGTACTTC.

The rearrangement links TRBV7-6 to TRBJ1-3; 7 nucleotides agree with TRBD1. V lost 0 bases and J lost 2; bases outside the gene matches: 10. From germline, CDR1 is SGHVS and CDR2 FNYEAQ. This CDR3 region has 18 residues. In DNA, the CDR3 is TGTGCCAGCAGCTTAGCGCGGAGGACAGGCGAGGCTGGAAACACCATATATTTT. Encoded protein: CASSLARRTGEAGNTIYF.

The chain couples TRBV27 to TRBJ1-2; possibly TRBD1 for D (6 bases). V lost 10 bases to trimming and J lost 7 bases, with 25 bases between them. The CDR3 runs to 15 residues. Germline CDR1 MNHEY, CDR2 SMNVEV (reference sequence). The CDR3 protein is CATRGREQGSFGYTF. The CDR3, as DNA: TGTGCCACCAGAGGAAGGGAACAGGGAAGTTTTGGCTACACCTTC.

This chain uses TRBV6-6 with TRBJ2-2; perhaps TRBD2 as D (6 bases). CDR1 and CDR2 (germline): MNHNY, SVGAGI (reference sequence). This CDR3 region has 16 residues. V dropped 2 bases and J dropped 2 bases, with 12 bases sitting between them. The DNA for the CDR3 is TGTGCCAGCAGTTACCGGCGGGGTGGTAACACCGGGGAGCTGTTTTTT. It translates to CASSYRRGGNTGELFF.

This chain's CDR3 is CASSQDPGQGAETQYF. CDR3 DNA sequence: TGCGCCAGCAGCCAAGATCCGGGGCAGGGGGCGGAGACCCAGTACTTC. The rearrangement links TRBV4-1 to TRBJ2-5, with 8 positions matching TRBD1. Losses at the gene ends were 0 bases for V and 5 bases for J; bases not matched to a gene: 8. Germline-derived CDR1 and CDR2 are MGHRA and YSYEKL. The CDR3 extends over 16 amino acids.

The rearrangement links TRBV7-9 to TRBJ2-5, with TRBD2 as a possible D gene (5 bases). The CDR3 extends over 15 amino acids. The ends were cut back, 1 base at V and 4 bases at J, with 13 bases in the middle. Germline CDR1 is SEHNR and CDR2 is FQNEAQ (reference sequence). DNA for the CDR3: TGTGCCAGCAGCTTAGGAGGAGGTTATTCAGAGACCCAGTACTTC. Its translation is CASSLGGGYSETQYF.

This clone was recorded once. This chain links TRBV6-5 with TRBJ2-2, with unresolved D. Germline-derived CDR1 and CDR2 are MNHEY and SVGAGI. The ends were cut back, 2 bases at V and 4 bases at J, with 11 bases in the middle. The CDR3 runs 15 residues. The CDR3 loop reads CASSYEAPITGELFF. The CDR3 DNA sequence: TGTGCCAGCAGTTACGAGGCCCCGATCACCGGGGAGCTGTTTTTT.

CDR3 coding DNA: TGTGCCTGGAGCGGGATCGACAGGGGGCAAGGCTACACCTTC. Amino acid sequence: CAWSGIDRGQGYTF. The chain employs TRBV30 and TRBJ1-2, with 10 bases fitting TRBD1. Trimming took 3 bases from V and 8 from J; bases not matched to a gene: 9. Germline CDR1 and CDR2: GTSNPN and SVGIG (reference sequence). The CDR3 extends over 14 amino acids.

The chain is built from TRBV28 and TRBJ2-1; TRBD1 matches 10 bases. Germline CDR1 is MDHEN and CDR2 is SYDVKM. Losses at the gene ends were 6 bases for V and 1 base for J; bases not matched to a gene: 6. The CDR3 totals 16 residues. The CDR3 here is CASSSRDRGSYNEQFF. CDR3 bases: TGTGCCAGCAGCTCCCGGGACAGGGGTTCCTACAATGAGCAGTTCTTC.

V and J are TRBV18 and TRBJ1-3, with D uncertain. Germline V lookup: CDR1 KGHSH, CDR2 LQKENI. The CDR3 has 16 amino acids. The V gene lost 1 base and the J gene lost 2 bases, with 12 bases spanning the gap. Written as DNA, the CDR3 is TGTGCCAGCTCACCACTCTTTCGGGAAACTGGAAACACCATATATTTT. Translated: CASSPLFRETGNTIYF.

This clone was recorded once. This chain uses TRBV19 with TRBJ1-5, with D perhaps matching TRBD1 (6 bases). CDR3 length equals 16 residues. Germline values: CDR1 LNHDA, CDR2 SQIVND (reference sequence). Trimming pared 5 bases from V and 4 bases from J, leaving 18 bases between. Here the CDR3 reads CASSLTGTTGNQPQHF. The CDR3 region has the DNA TGTGCCAGTAGTCTAACTGGGACAACAGGAAATCAGCCCCAGCATTTT.

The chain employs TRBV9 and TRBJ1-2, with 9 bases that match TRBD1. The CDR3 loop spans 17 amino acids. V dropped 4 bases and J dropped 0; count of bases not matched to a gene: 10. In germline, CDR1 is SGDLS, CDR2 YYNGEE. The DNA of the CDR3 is TGTGCCAGCAGCACCCGGACAGGGGCCGGGACTAACTATGGCTACACCTTC. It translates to CASSTRTGAGTNYGYTF.

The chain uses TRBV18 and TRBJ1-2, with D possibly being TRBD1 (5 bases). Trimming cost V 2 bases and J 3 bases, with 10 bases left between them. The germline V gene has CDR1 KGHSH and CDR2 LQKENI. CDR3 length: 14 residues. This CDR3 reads CASSPSPGDYGYTF. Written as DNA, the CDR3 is TGTGCCAGCTCACCAAGCCCGGGGGACTATGGCTACACCTTC.